Following are 10 T cell receptor beta chains from one sample sequenced in a study of blood T cell repertoires in COVID-19. Produced via immunoSEQ multiplex PCR; TCRdb's table is partial and in-frame only. The sample carries nearly 200,000 clones, about 83% recorded once. Sequencing input: peripheral blood. The receptors stem from a woman aged 70-85 years with active or convalescent COVID-19.

The chain links TRBV2 to TRBJ2-7; 7 nucleotides line up with TRBD2. Germline values: CDR1 SNHLY, CDR2 FYNNEI. With 6 bases clipped from V and 1 base from J, the junction kept 3 bases outside the gene matches. There are 13 residues in the CDR3. CDR3 amino acids: CASRVAGSYEQYF. The CDR3 DNA sequence: TGTGCCAGCAGGGTAGCGGGTTCCTACGAGCAGTACTTC. Full variable domain (rest looked up from reference TRBV2 and TRBJ2-7): EPEVTQTPSHQVTQMGQEVILRCVPISNHLYFYWYRQILGQKVEFLVSFYNNEISEKSEIFDDQFSVERPDGSNFTLKIRSTKLEDSAMYFCASRVAGSYEQYFGPGTRLTVT.

The chain couples TRBV5-1 to TRBJ2-7; possibly TRBD1 for D (7 bases). The germline gives CDR1 SGHRS, CDR2 YFSETQ. This CDR3 has 17 residues. The V end was cut by 10 bases, the J end by 3 bases, with 29 bases between. CDR3 sequence reads: CAGGQSRHAGRLYEQYF. In nucleotides, the CDR3 is TGCGCCGGGGGACAGAGCCGGCACGCGGGACGGCTCTACGAGCAGTACTTC.

This chain uses TRBV18 with TRBJ1-1; 7 bases are a match to TRBD1. Germline V gene sequence: CDR1 KGHSH, CDR2 LQKENI. Germline trimming cut 1 base from V and 4 bases from J; bases unmatched to any gene: 9. The CDR3 contains 16 residues. The CDR3 region has the DNA TGTGCCAGCTCACCACAAAAGGGGACAGCCGGCACTGAAGCTTTCTTT. Translated: CASSPQKGTAGTEAFF. Together with reference TRBV18 and TRBJ1-1, the CDR3 gives the full variable domain: NAGVMQNPRHLVRRRGQEARLRCSPMKGHSHVYWYRQLPEEGLKFMVYLQKENIIDESGMPKERFSAEFPKEGPSILRIQQVVRGDSAAYFCASSPQKGTAGTEAFFGQGTRLTVV.

The chain is built from TRBV12-3 or TRBV12-4 and TRBJ1-4; TRBD1 is a possible D gene (6 bases). The CDR3 has 13 amino acids. Trimming took off 8 bases at V and 7 bases at J, with 14 bases between the two ends. DNA for the CDR3: TGTGCCAGCGTGGACAGCCGGAGTGAAAAACTGTTTTTT. This gives the protein CASVDSRSEKLFF.

The V gene is TRBV6-5, the J gene TRBJ1-6; D not resolved. Germline CDR1 is MNHEY and CDR2 is SVGAGI. V gave up 6 bases and J gave up 7 bases, with 13 bases separating them. The CDR3 runs to 14 residues. The CDR3 region has the DNA TGTGCCAGCAGCAACCAAGTCCAGAATTCACCCCTCCACTTT. Encoded protein: CASSNQVQNSPLHF.

CDR3 DNA: TGTGCCAGTAGTTTCCCCCGGCTCACTAAGGAGGAAAAACTGTTTTTT. Protein product: CASSFPRLTKEEKLFF. The chain employs TRBV19 and TRBJ1-4; D uncertain. CDR3 length: 16 residues. Germline V CDR1 and CDR2: LNHDA, SQIVND (reference sequence). Trimming pared 5 bases from V and 8 bases from J, leaving 21 bases between.

V gene TRBV5-1 combines with J gene TRBJ2-1, with TRBD2 identical over 7 bases. There are 15 residues in the CDR3. Germline assignment: CDR1 SGHRS and CDR2 YFSETQ. The ends lost 1 base at V and 4 bases at J; junction bases unmatched: 5. The CDR3: CASSLMGSGYNEQFF. The CDR3 DNA is TGCGCCAGCAGCTTGATGGGTAGCGGGTACAATGAGCAGTTCTTC.

The chain has TRBV2 and TRBJ2-1; perhaps TRBD2 as D (6 bases). Per germline, CDR1 SNHLY and CDR2 FYNNEI. V was pared by 5 bases and J by 2 bases, with 13 bases between. This CDR3 spans 15 amino acids. CDR3 sequence reads: CASSSQGLTYNEQFF. CDR3 in DNA: TGTGCCAGCAGTTCGCAGGGACTCACCTACAATGAGCAGTTCTTC.

The J gene is TRBJ2-1, the V gene TRBV3-1 (or the pseudogene TRBV3-2); 9 bases map to TRBD2. The CDR3 is 13 residues long. With 3 bases clipped from V and 10 bases from J, the junction kept 4 bases outside the gene matches. The germline gives CDR1 LGHDT, CDR2 YNNKEL (reference sequence). In DNA form, the CDR3 reads TGTGCCAGCAGCCAGTCAGCGGGAGGAGAGCAGTTCTTC. Its protein is CASSQSAGGEQFF.

V gene TRBV10-1 combines with J gene TRBJ2-4; 7 nucleotides match TRBD2. CDR3 length: 18 residues. From germline, CDR1 is WNHNN and CDR2 SYGVQD (reference sequence). V shed 2 bases and J 0 bases; nucleotides not matched to a gene: 10. The CDR3, as DNA: TGCGCCAGCAGTGAGAACTCTAGCGGAATAATAGCCAAAAACATTCAGTACTTC. This encodes CASSENSSGIIAKNIQYF.